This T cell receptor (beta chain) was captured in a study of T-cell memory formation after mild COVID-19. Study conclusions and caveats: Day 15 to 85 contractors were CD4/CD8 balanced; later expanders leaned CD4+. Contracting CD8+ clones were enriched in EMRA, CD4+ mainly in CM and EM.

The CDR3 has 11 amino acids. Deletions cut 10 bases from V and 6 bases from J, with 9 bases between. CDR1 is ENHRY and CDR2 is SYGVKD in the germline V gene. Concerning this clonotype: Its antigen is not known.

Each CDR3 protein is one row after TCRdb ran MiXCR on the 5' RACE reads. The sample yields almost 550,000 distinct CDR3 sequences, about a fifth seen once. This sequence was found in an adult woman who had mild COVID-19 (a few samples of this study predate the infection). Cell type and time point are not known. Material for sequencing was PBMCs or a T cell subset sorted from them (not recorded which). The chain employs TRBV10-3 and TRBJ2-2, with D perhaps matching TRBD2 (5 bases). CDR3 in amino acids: CATRGPGELFF. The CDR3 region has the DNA TGTGCCACCCGAGGGCCCGGGGAGCTGTTTTTT.